The 21 T cell receptor beta chains given below trace back to one sample, sequenced in a study of monozygotic twins with inflammatory bowel disease. With the 5' RACE reads reprocessed, TCRdb shows one record per CDR3 protein and no DNA. The specimen's table records approximately 400,000 distinct CDR3 sequences. Sequencing was carried out using blood. The receptors originated from a human donor with ulcerative colitis or Crohn's disease, or a healthy co-twin of an affected twin (not recorded which).

The chain employs TRBV20-1 and TRBJ2-7; TCRdb picks TRBD1, but there is no DNA to check that call. The germline V gene encodes CDR1 DFQATT and CDR2 SNEGSKA (reference sequence). The CDR3 runs to 13 residues. The CDR3 sequence is CSAWGPTPIEQYF.

CDR3 sequence: CSVKDRGLAEQFF. J is TRBJ2-1 and V is TRBV29-1; the TRBD2 assignment by TCRdb is unverifiable without DNA. The V gene's germline CDR1 is SQVTM and CDR2 ANQGSEA. The CDR3 contains 13 residues.

The rearrangement uses TRBV28 and TRBJ1-6. The CDR3 has 16 residues. CDR1 MDHEN and CDR2 SYDVKM come from the germline V gene. CDR3 loop: CASSLLWSSYNSPLHF.

The gene calls are TRBV5-1 and TRBJ2-3. The germline gives CDR1 SGHRS, CDR2 YFSETQ. This CDR3 contains 14 residues. CDR3 sequence reads: CASSSGGNTDTQYF.

The chain joins TRBV20-1 to TRBJ2-7; TCRdb outputs TRBD2, but without DNA this stays unchecked. The CDR3 has 14 residues. CDR1 and CDR2 from the germline V gene are DFQATT and SNEGSKA (reference sequence). CDR3 sequence reads: CSATTSGSSYEQYF.

V usage is TRBV4-2 and J usage is TRBJ1-5; absent DNA, TCRdb's TRBD1 call cannot be checked. Germline V gene data show CDR1 as LGHNA and CDR2 as YNFKEQ. CDR3 length: 15 residues. The CDR3 reads CASSPTGMSNQPQHF.

V and J are TRBV4-1 and TRBJ1-2. Germline V gene lookup returns CDR1 MGHRA and CDR2 YSYEKL. CDR3 length equals 13 residues. The CDR3 is CASSQESGYGYTF.

V and J are TRBV19 and TRBJ1-1; TCRdb returns TRBD1, unconfirmable since there is no DNA. CDR3 length: 12 residues. The germline V gene has CDR1 LNHDA and CDR2 SQIVND (reference sequence). CDR3 sequence reads: CASITQGSEAFF.

The chain couples TRBV7-6 to TRBJ2-7. The CDR3 has 15 amino acids. Germline CDR1 is SGHVS and CDR2 is FNYEAQ. The chain's CDR3 is CASSLGSTHSYEQYF.

V is TRBV23-1 and J is TRBJ2-3; the D gene TCRdb calls, TRBD1, cannot be checked with no DNA. TRBV23-1 has ORF status, its function being uncertain. The CDR3 consists of 19 residues. The CDR3 spells CASSQLTTGRLGDTDTQYF.

This chain links TRBV7-9 with TRBJ2-3. Per germline, CDR1 SEHNR and CDR2 FQNEAQ (reference sequence). This CDR3 comprises 11 residues. The CDR3 spells CASSQQDTQYF.

The rearrangement links TRBV12-3 or TRBV12-4 to TRBJ1-4; the D call from TCRdb, TRBD1, cannot be confirmed without DNA. The CDR3 covers 15 residues. CDR3 protein: CASSFVGRGNEKLFF.

The V call is TRBV28, the J call TRBJ1-2; the TCRdb D gene call, TRBD1, has no DNA to confirm it. The CDR3 spans 12 residues. Germline-derived CDR1 and CDR2 are MDHEN and SYDVKM. The CDR3 reads CACKTVNYGYTF.

The genes are TRBV20-1 and TRBJ2-1; no DNA is available, so the TRBD1 call from TCRdb remains unchecked. The germline V gene encodes CDR1 DFQATT and CDR2 SNEGSKA (reference sequence). CDR3 length: 15 amino acids. CDR3 amino acids: CSASSNPGRGNEQFF.

The J gene is TRBJ1-4, the V gene TRBV20-1. This CDR3 contains 12 residues. CDR1 and CDR2 from the germline V gene are DFQATT and SNEGSKA (reference sequence). The CDR3 is CSASQYNEKLFF.

The V call is TRBV7-9, the J call TRBJ2-3; absent DNA, TCRdb's TRBD2 call cannot be checked. Germline CDR1 and CDR2: SEHNR and FQNEAQ (reference sequence). This CDR3 has 16 amino acids. CDR3 region: CASSLLAGVMGDTQYF. Complete variable domain (other parts from reference TRBV7-9 and TRBJ2-3): DTGVSQNPRHKITKRGQNVTFRCDPISEHNRLYWYRQTLGQGPEFLTYFQNEAQLEKSRLLSDRFSAERPKGSFSTLEIQRTEQGDSAMYLCASSLLAGVMGDTQYFGPGTRLTVL.

This chain links TRBV24-1 with TRBJ2-1; TCRdb gives TRBD2 as the D gene, but with no DNA this cannot be confirmed. The CDR3 extends over 16 amino acids. Germline CDR1 KGHDR, CDR2 SFDVKD. This CDR3 reads CATSDPLAGDPNEQFF.

This sequence joins TRBV6-6 and TRBJ1-2; TCRdb's D call, TRBD1, is unchecked because there is no DNA. Per germline, CDR1 MNHNY and CDR2 SVGAGI (reference sequence). The CDR3 loop spans 12 amino acids. The CDR3: CASRARIDGYTF.

The V call is TRBV6-1, the J call TRBJ1-1; TCRdb picks TRBD1, but there is no DNA to check that call. Germline V CDR1 and CDR2: MNHNS, SASEGT. There are 15 residues in the CDR3. CDR3 amino acids: CASSEQGYMNTEAFF.

V gene TRBV29-1 combines with J gene TRBJ2-7; TCRdb indicates TRBD2, and absent DNA this call remains unverified. CDR3 length equals 14 residues. The V gene's germline CDR1 is SQVTM and CDR2 ANQGSEA. CDR3 protein: CSAEGLAGSYEQYF.

The chain combines TRBV19 with TRBJ2-3. The length of the CDR3 is 13 residues. The V gene's germline CDR1 is LNHDA and CDR2 SQIVND (reference sequence). CDR3 in amino acids: CASSIVFWDTQYF.